The subject of this entry is one T cell receptor (beta chain). Its matching antigen is unknown. The data were obtained in a study of post-analysis software for immune sequencing data. Study-wide findings and caveats: Five TRBV segments, including TRBV5-6, TRBV5-1 and TRBV20-1, were more frequent in patients than controls.

The length of the CDR3 is 16 residues. With 3 bases removed from V and 0 bases from J, the gap between germline ends came to 14 bases. Germline V gene data show CDR1 as SGHTA and CDR2 as FQGNSA. Unique-molecular-identifier-tagged TCR beta cDNA libraries were used. TCRdb used MiXCR to reprocess the PCR reads, holding one entry per CDR3 protein. The sample has under 200,000 distinct CDR3 sequences, roughly 30% seen once. The clonotype originates from a girl aged 2-17 years with multiple sclerosis. The rearrangement links TRBV7-2 to TRBJ1-1; possibly TRBD1 for D (6 bases). Sequencing used blood. The CDR3 coding sequence is TGTGCCAGCAGCTTGTGGCAGGGGTGCATGAACACTGAAGCTTTCTTT. Translating it yields CASSLWQGCMNTEAFF.